Following are 2 T cell receptor beta chains from one sample sequenced in a study of cytomegalovirus exposure and HLA in healthy donors. The PCR employed 60 Vbeta primers together with 13 Jbeta primers. The assay was immunoSEQ multiplex PCR, and TCRdb's table has in-frame clones only and misses some. The sample has about 150,000 clones; less than 85% are singletons. The sample taken for sequencing was PBMCs. Source of these receptors: a man aged 18 to 29 in good health and CMV-seropositive.

The chain carries TRBV5-5 and TRBJ2-7; the D gene is possibly TRBD1 (5 bases). The germline V and J ends were trimmed by 1 base and 1 base, with 9 bases remaining between them. This CDR3 contains 14 residues. Germline V gene sequence: CDR1 SGHKS, CDR2 YYEKEE (reference sequence). The DNA for the CDR3 is TGTGCCAGCAGCTTGACAGGTTTGTCCTACGAGCAGTACTTC. It is translated as CASSLTGLSYEQYF.

This chain links TRBV28 with TRBJ2-7; a weak D match, TRBD1 (5 bases). CDR3 size: 15 residues. Germline V CDR1 and CDR2: MDHEN, SYDVKM. V lost 6 bases, J lost 5 bases, and 20 bases lay in between. This CDR3 is CASSRPVGALHEQYF. CDR3 in DNA: TGTGCCAGCAGCCGCCCGGTAGGGGCTCTCCACGAGCAGTACTTC.